Shown below are 6 T cell receptor beta chains from a single sample sequenced in a study of cytomegalovirus exposure and HLA in healthy donors. PCR used 60 Vbeta primers and 13 Jbeta primers. Sequencing used immunoSEQ multiplex PCR; TCRdb keeps in-frame clones, though not all of them. The repertoire holds about 180,000 clones, with 65% to 85% as singletons. The source material was PBMCs. The receptors shown here come from a man in his fifties or sixties in good health and CMV-seronegative.

The chain has TRBV2 and TRBJ2-3, with 10 bases lining up with TRBD2. Per the germline V gene, CDR1 is SNHLY and CDR2 is FYNNEI. Losses at the gene ends were 7 bases for V and 1 base for J; bases not matched to a gene: 5. The CDR3 is made up of 15 amino acids. CDR3 DNA sequence: TGTGCCAGCATAGCGGGGGGAGGAGGCACAGATACGCAGTATTTT. Translating gives CASIAGGGGTDTQYF.

The chain is built from TRBV28 and TRBJ1-2; weak D call: TRBD1 (5 bases). Looked up from germline, CDR1 is MDHEN and CDR2 is SYDVKM. Deletions cut 3 bases from V and 6 bases from J, with 11 bases between. CDR3 length: 13 residues. CDR3 nucleotides: TGTGCCAGCAGTTTCCGCCCGGGGGATGGCTACACCTTC. It codes for CASSFRPGDGYTF.

This chain links TRBV19 with TRBJ2-3; 13 positions match TRBD2. The CDR3 extends over 18 amino acids. Trimming at V came to 2 bases and at J to 3 bases, leaving 8 bases not matched to a gene. Germline V lookup: CDR1 LNHDA, CDR2 SQIVND (reference sequence). In DNA form, the CDR3 reads TGTGCCAGTAGTATATTGCGGACTAGCGGGAGTACGACAGATACGCAGTATTTT. Its translation is CASSILRTSGSTTDTQYF.

The J gene is TRBJ2-7, the V gene TRBV18; D is perhaps TRBD2 (5 bases). V gave up 5 bases and J gave up 2 bases, with 19 bases separating them. The germline V gene encodes CDR1 KGHSH and CDR2 LQKENI. This CDR3 region has 16 residues. CDR3: CASSISPGLRTYEQYF. The DNA of the CDR3 is TGTGCCAGCTCAATCAGTCCGGGATTGAGAACCTACGAGCAGTACTTC.

The chain employs TRBV5-1 and TRBJ2-1, with 14 bases aligning to TRBD2. J gave up 6 bases and V 4 bases, and 27 bases lay outside the gene matches. The CDR3 runs 23 residues. Germline V gene data show CDR1 as SGHRS and CDR2 as YFSETQ. The CDR3 loop is CASSQAAGKTAGLAGGLRNEQFF. The CDR3 nucleotides are TGCGCCAGCAGCCAGGCGGCAGGAAAAACGGCAGGACTAGCGGGGGGCCTTCGCAATGAGCAGTTCTTC.

This sequence joins TRBV5-1 and TRBJ1-1; the D gene is possibly TRBD1 (6 bases). V shed 6 bases and J shed 1 base, with 13 bases lying between them. CDR3 length equals 14 residues. Germline CDR1 SGHRS, CDR2 YFSETQ. DNA for the CDR3: TGCGCCAGCACTCGGGCGGGGGCGAACACTGAAGCTTTCTTT. Translating it yields CASTRAGANTEAFF.